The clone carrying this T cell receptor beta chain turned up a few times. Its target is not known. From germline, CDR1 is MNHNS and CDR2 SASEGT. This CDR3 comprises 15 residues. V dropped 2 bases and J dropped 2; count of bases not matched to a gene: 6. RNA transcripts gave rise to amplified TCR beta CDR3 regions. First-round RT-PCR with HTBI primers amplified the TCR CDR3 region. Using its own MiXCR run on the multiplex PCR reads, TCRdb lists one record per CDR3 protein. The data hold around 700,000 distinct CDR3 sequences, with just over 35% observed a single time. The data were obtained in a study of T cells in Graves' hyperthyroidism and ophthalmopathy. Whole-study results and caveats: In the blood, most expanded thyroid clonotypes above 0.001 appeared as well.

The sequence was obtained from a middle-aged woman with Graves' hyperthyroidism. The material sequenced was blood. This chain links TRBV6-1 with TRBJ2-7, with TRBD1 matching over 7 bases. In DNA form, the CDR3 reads TGTGCCAGCAGTGAAAGACAGGGATTAACCTACGAGCAGTACTTC. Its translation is CASSERQGLTYEQYF.